This T cell receptor beta chain originates from a study of blood T cell repertoires in COVID-19. The wider study: T cells, B-cell-depleted T cells, or PBMCs supplied cDNA or gDNA.

J lost 2 bases, V lost 5 bases, and 8 bases had no gene match. The length of the CDR3 is 18 residues. Germline CDR1 reads SGHRS; CDR2 reads YFSETQ. Original analysis: Reference gene primer amplification in the assay estimated nucleated cell counts. The repertoire was sequenced with immunoSEQ multiplex PCR; TCRdb's copy has only in-frame clones and lacks some. That table furnishes V, J and clone size, whereas the DNA furnished D and trimming. Counted here are more than 350,000 clones, about 87% occurring once; the ten biggest clones make up 10%. The chain uses TRBV5-1 and TRBJ2-2, with 14 bases lining up with TRBD2. Sequenced input: peripheral blood. This TCR came from a woman aged 25-40 years with COVID-19, enrolled during active disease. CDR3 nucleotide sequence: TGCGCCAGCAGGGGGACTAGCGGGAGAGGCCCTAACACCGGGGAGCTGTTTTTT. It encodes CASRGTSGRGPNTGELFF.